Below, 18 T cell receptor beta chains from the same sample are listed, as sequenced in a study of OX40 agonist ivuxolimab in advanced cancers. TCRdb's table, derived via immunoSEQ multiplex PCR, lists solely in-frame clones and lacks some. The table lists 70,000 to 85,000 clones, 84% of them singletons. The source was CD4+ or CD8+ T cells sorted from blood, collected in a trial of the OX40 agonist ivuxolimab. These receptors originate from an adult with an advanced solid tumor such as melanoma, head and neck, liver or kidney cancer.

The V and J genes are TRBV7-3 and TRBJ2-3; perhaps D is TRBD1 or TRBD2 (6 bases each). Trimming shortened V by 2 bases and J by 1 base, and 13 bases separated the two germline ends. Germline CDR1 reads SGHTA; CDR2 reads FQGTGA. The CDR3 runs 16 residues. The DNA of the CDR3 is TGTGCCAGCAGCTTATTGGGGGGCCGAGGCACAGATACGCAGTATTTT. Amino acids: CASSLLGGRGTDTQYF.

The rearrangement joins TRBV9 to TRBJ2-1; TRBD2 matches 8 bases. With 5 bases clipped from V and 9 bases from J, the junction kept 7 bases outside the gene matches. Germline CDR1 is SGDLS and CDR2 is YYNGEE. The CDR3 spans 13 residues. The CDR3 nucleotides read TGTGCCAGCAGTACCTATGCGGGGGGTGAGCAGTTCTTC. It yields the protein CASSTYAGGEQFF.

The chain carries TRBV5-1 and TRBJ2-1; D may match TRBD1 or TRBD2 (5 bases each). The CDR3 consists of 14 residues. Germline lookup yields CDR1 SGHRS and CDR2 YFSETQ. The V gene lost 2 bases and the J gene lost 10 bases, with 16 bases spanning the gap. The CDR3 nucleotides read TGCGCCAGCAGCTTTCGGGACCGTAGTAACGAGCAGTTCTTC. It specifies CASSFRDRSNEQFF.

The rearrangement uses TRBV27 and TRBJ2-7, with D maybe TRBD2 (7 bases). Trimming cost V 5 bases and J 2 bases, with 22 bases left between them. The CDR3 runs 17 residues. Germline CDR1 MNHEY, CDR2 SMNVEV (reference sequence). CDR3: CASSHPRGGASPYEQYF. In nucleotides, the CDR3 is TGTGCCAGCAGTCACCCTCGTGGGGGGGCCTCCCCCTACGAGCAGTACTTC.

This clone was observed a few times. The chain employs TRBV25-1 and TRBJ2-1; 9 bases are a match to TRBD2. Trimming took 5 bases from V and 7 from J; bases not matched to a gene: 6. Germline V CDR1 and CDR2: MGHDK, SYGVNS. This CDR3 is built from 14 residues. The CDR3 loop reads CASSLREGRNEQFF. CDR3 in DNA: TGTGCCAGCAGTTTGCGGGAGGGGAGGAATGAGCAGTTCTTC.

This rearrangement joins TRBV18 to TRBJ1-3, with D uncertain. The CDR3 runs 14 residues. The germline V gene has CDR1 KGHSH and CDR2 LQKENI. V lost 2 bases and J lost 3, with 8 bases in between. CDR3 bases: TGTGCCAGCTCACCAGGAGGAAATGGAAACACCATATATTTT. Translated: CASSPGGNGNTIYF.

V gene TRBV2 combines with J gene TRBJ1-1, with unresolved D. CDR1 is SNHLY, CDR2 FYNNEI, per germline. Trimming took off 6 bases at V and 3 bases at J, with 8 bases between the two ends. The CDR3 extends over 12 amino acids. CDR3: CASSRRDTEAFF. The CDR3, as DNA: TGTGCCAGCAGCAGACGGGACACTGAAGCTTTCTTT.

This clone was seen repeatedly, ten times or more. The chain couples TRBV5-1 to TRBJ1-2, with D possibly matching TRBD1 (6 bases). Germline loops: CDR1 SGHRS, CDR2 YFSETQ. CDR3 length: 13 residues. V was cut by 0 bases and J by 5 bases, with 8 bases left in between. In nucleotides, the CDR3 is TGCGCCAGCAGCTTGGAAAGGGGGTATGGCTACACCTTC. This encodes CASSLERGYGYTF.

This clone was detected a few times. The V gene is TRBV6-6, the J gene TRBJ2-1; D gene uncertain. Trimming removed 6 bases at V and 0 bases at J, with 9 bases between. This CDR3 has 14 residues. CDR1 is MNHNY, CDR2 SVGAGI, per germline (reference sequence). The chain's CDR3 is CASSPGRSYNEQFF. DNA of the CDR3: TGTGCCAGCAGCCCGGGTCGCTCCTACAATGAGCAGTTCTTC.

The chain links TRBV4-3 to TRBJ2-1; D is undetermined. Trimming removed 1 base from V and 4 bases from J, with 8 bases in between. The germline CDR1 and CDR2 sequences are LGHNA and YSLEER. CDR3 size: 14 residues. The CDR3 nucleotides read TGCGCCAGCAGCCAAGGTTCGGCTTACAATGAGCAGTTCTTC. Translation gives CASSQGSAYNEQFF.

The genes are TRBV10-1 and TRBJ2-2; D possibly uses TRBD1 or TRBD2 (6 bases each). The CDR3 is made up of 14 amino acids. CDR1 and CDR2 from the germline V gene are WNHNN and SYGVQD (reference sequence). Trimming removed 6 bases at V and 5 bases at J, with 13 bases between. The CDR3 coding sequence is TGCGCCAGCAGCTACTGGAGGGGGACCGGGGAGCTGTTTTTT. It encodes CASSYWRGTGELFF.

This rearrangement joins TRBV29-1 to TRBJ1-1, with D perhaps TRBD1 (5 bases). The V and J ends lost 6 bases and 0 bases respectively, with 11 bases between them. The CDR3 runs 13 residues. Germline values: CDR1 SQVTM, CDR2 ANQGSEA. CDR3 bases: TGCAGCGTCCTGGGGACGCTGAACACTGAAGCTTTCTTT. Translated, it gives CSVLGTLNTEAFF.

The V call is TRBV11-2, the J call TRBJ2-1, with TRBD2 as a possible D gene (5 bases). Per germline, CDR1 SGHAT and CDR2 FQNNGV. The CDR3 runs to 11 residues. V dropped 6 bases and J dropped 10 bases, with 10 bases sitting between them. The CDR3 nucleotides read TGTGCCAGCAGTAATAGGAGGGAGCAGTTCTTC. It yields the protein CASSNRREQFF.

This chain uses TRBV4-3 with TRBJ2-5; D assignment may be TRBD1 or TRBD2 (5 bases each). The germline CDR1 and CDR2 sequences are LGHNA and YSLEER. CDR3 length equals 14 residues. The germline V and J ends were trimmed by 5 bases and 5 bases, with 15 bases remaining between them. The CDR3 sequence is CASSSGAEWETQYF. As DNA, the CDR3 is TGCGCCAGCAGCTCCGGGGCCGAGTGGGAGACCCAGTACTTC.

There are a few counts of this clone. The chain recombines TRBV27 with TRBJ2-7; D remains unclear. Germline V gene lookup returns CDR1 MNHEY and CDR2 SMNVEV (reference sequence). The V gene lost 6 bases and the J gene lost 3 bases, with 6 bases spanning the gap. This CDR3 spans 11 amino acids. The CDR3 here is CASSSHYEQYF. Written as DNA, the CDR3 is TGTGCCAGCAGCTCCCACTACGAGCAGTACTTC.

Here the CDR3 reads CASSVGPGGRRFVDNEQFF. CDR3 in DNA: TGTGCCAGCAGCGTAGGCCCAGGAGGGCGGAGGTTTGTGGACAATGAGCAGTTCTTC. This chain links TRBV9 with TRBJ2-1; D possibly corresponds to TRBD2 (6 bases). V was trimmed by 0 bases and J by 5 bases, leaving 24 bases between them. The CDR3 runs 19 residues. CDR1 is SGDLS and CDR2 is YYNGEE in the germline V gene.

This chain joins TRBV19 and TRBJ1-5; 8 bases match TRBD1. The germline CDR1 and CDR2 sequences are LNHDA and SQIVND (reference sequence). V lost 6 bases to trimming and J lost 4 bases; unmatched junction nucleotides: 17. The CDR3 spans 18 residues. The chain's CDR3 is CASSGAGQDGNRNQPQHF. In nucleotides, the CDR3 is TGTGCCAGTAGCGGTGCGGGACAGGATGGGAATAGGAATCAGCCCCAGCATTTT.

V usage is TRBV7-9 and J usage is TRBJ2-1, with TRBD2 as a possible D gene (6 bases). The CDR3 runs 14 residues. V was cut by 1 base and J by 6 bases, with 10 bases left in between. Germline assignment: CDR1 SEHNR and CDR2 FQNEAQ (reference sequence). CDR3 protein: CASSLGGNSNEQFF. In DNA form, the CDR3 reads TGTGCCAGCAGCTTAGGCGGGAATTCCAATGAGCAGTTCTTC. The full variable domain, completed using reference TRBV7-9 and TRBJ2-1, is DTGVSQNPRHKITKRGQNVTFRCDPISEHNRLYWYRQTLGQGPEFLTYFQNEAQLEKSRLLSDRFSAERPKGSFSTLEIQRTEQGDSAMYLCASSLGGNSNEQFFGPGTRLTVL.